This TCR beta chain was captured by sequencing in a study of graft-versus-host responses after intestinal transplantation. The wider study: Multivisceral, liver-intestinal, or isolated intestinal transplants were received by the recipients. All recipients got anti-thymocyte globulin induction, then tacrolimus and steroids for three to four years.

Germline CDR1 SGDLS, CDR2 YYNGEE. Trimming left V 4 bases short and J 8 bases short, with 13 bases between. CDR3 size: 13 residues. Study conclusions and caveats: Declining HvG levels early post-transplant were linked to peak circulating GvH clone levels. Investigators detected GvH clones in recipient marrow, with some emerging earlier in ileum or blood.

Generated by immunoSEQ multiplex PCR, the TCRdb table keeps only in-frame clones and is missing some. Counted here are more than 100,000 clones, about 95% occurring once; the ten biggest clones make up under 3.5%. This clone was seen only once. No antigen is known for it. The clonotype originates from a human donor who received an intestinal transplant. The sequences come from unstimulated CD8+ T cells sorted from spleen or lymph node cells, collected before intestinal transplant. V and J are TRBV9 and TRBJ2-1, with D uncertain. The CDR3 DNA reads as TGTGCCAGCAGCCCTGACCCCGAATATGAGCAGTTCTTC. As protein: CASSPDPEYEQFF.